This T cell receptor beta chain was found in a study of shared clonotypes between healthy human individuals. The overall study: A couple of women and a few men aged 18 to 49 made up the donors.

The CDR3 extends over 13 amino acids. Per germline, CDR1 SQVTM and CDR2 ANQGSEA. V lost 1 base and J lost 10, with 15 bases in between. Donors, healthy HIV-negative adults, lacked recent acute infections or vaccinations. Worth noting for this clone: Its target is not known.

Genomic DNA from each subset was divided evenly over several immunoSEQ plates. Data came from immunoSEQ multiplex PCR; TCRdb stores just in-frame clones and leaves some out. There are roughly 2.5 million clones in the sample; approximately 94% occur only once, and about 0.13% lies in the top ten. Whole-study results and caveats: There were few donors, and this limited the genetic and exposure-history diversity represented.

The chain joins TRBV29-1 to TRBJ2-3, with D hard to call. The sequenced sample was naive CD4+ T cells sorted from blood. Subset here: CD45RA+ positively selected. The sequence derives from a man between 18 and 35 years old in good health. The CDR3 spells CSVEASAARPQYF. CDR3 DNA sequence: TGCAGCGTTGAAGCCTCGGCAGCGAGGCCGCAGTATTTT.